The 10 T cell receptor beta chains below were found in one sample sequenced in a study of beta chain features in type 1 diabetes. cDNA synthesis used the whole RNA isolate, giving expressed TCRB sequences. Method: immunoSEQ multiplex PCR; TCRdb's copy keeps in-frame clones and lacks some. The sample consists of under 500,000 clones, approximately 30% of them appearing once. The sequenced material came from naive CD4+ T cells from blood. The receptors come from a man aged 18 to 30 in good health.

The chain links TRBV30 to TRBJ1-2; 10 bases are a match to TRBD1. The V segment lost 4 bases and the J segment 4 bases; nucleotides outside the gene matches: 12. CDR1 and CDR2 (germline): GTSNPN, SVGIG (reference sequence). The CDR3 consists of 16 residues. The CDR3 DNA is TGTGCCTGGACTACCACGGGACAGGGGATTTTCTATGGCTACACCTTC. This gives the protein CAWTTTGQGIFYGYTF.

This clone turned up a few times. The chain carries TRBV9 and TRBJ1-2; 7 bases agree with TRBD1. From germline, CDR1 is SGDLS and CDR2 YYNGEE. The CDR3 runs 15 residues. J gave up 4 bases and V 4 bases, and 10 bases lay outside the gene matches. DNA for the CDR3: TGTGCCAGCAGCTGGGACCCCGGGACAGCCTATGGCTACACCTTC. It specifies CASSWDPGTAYGYTF.

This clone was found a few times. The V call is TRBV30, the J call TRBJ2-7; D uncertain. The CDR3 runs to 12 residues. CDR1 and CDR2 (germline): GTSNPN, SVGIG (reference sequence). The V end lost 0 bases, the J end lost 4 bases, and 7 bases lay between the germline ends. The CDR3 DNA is TGTGCCTGGAGTGTTCGCCAGTACGAGCAGTACTTC. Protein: CAWSVRQYEQYF.

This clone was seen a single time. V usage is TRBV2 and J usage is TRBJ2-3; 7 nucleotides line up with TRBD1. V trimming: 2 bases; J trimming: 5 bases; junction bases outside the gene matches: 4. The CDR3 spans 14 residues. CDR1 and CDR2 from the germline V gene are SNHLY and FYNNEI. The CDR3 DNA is TGTGCCAGCAGTGAAAGGGGGCTTGAAGATACGCAGTATTTT. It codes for CASSERGLEDTQYF.

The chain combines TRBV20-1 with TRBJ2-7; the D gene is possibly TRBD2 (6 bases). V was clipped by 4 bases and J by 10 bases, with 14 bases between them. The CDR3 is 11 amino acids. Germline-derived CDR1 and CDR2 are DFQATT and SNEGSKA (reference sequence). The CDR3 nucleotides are TGCAGTGCTACTCAATCGGGAGCCCAGTACTTC. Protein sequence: CSATQSGAQYF.

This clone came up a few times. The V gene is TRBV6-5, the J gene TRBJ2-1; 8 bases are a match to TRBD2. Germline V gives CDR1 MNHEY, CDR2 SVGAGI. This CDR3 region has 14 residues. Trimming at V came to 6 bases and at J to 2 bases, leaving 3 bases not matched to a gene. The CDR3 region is CASSRGLAYNEQFF. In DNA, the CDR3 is TGTGCCAGCAGCCGGGGACTAGCCTACAATGAGCAGTTCTTC.

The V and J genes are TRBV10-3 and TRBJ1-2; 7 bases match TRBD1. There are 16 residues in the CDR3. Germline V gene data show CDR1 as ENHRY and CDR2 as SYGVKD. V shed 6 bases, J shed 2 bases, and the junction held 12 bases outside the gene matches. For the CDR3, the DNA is TGTGCCATCAGCGTGACCACTCGACAGGGAAACTATGGCTACACCTTC. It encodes CAISVTTRQGNYGYTF.

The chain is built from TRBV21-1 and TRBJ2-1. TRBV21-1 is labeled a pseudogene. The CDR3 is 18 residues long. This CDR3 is CASSKKTRDPSSYNEQFF. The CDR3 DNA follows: TGTGCCAGCAGCAAAAAAACAAGAGACCCGAGCTCCTACAATGAGCAGTTCTTC.

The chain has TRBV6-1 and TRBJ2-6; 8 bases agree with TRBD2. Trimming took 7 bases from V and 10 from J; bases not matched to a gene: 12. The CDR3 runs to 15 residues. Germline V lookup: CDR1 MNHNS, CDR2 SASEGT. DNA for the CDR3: TGTGCCAGCACCCGGGAGGGAACCCTTCCGAACGTCCTGACTTTC. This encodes CASTREGTLPNVLTF.

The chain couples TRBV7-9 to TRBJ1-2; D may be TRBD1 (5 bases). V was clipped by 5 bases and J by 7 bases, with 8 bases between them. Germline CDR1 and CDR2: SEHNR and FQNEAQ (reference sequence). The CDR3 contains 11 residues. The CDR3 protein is CASSAGTGYTF. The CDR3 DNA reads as TGTGCCAGCAGCGCAGGGACTGGCTACACCTTC.